This TCR beta chain stems from a study of CD8 T cells in Susac syndrome (dated by TCRdb to between 2019 and 2020). Concerning the study at large: Whether CD8+ T cell activation and differentiation in Susac syndrome was antigen driven was tested using repertoire sequencing. Overall study results and their limits: The number of individuals in the TCR sequencing and HLA analysis was acknowledged as relatively small.

For this clonotype: Its antigen remains undetermined. No much larger clone exists at a distance of one base, and base qualities are not known.

RNA was extracted with the RNeasy kit and about 0.5 to 1 ug was reverse transcribed using random hexamers. The immunoSEQ multiplex PCR assay, covering 54 Vbeta and 13 Jbeta segments, was used to amplify TCR beta CDR3 regions. PCR amplification bias was corrected by using a synthetic template baseline for primer optimization and computational correction. Per the original workflow: Only productive sequences were kept, with reads annotated to V, D and J genes according to IMGT and analyzed in immunoSEQ Analyzer. To calculate clonality, Shannon entropy was normalized by log2 of the number of productive unique sequences and then subtracted from one. Public and private clones were assessed among the 100 most prevalent clones of each patient and control. A clone was defined as Susac-specific if it was absent from the healthy and MS cohorts, from 950 to 1,300 published viral clones and from other ImmuneACCESS disease sequences. TCRdb trimmed public reads at Q25 via fastp, called clones via MiXCR and kept in-frame beta chains. Merged by CDR3 protein, the rows form single entries marked with the most common genes and DNA. Clone size and V and J calls follow TCRdb, not the original study. The sample table holds about 210,000 distinct CDR3 sequences, of which roughly 96% were seen once. Of the sample, 0.095% to 0.12% is held by the ten largest clones.

CDR1 and CDR2 are read off the germline V gene as MGHRA and YSYEKL. The germline V end is reduced by 1 base and the J end by 5 bases; junction bases left unmatched: 10. The CDR3 holds 17 amino acids from the cysteine to the phenylalanine. Just the 51-base CDR3 DNA is kept, in frame starting at base 1. Peripheral blood CD8+ and CD4+ T cells from healthy donors, Susac syndrome patients and multiple sclerosis patients were profiled using high-throughput TCR beta sequencing. The healthy donors served as controls matched for age and sex. Bulk CD8+ and CD4+ T cells were purified by magnetic negative isolation, while CD8+ TEMRA cells were enriched using FACS. Blood was collected in EDTA tubes and processed within 24 hours, with PBMCs isolated through density gradient centrifugation. PBMCs intended for TCR sequencing were frozen in liquid nitrogen and were later thawed in a 37 degrees C water bath. A purity of at least 90% was achieved for sorted or isolated CD4+, CD8+ and CD8+ TEMRA cells.

Sequenced: CD4+ T cells from PBMCs. The sequence links TRBV4-1 to TRBJ2-1; the junction holds 8 bases that match TRBD2. The clonotype was recovered from a human donor in good health. The nucleotide sequence is TGCGCCAGCAGCCAAGCTTTCGGCGGGAGGATTAACAATGAGCAGTTCTTC. This encodes CASSQAFGGRINNEQFF.